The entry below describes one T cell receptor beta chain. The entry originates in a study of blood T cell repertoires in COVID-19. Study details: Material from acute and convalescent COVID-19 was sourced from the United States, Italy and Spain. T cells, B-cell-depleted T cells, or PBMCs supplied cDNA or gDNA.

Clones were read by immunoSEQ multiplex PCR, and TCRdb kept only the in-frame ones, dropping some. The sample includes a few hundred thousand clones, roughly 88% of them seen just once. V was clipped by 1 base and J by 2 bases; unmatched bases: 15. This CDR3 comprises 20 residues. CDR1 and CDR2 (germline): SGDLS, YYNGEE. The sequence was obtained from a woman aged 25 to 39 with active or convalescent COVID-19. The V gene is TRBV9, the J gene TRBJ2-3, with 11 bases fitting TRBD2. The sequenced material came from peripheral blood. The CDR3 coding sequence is TGTGCCAGCAGCGTAAGCACTAGCGGGGGTCTTGGGATAATCACAGATACGCAGTATTTT. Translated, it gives CASSVSTSGGLGIITDTQYF.